The 17 T cell receptor beta chains listed next were all sequenced from one sample in a study of OX40 agonist ivuxolimab in advanced cancers. The protocol was immunoSEQ multiplex PCR, while the TCRdb copy is restricted to in-frame clones and leaves out a portion. The sample has 65,000 to 85,000 clones; about 85% are singletons. The starting material was CD4+ or CD8+ T cells sorted from blood, obtained in a trial of the OX40 agonist ivuxolimab. All receptors come from an adult with an advanced solid tumor such as melanoma, head and neck, liver or kidney cancer.

The CDR3 sequence is CASSASGGAETQYF. CDR3 nucleotide sequence: TGTGCCAGCAGTGCTAGCGGGGGGGCAGAGACCCAGTACTTC. V gene TRBV2 combines with J gene TRBJ2-5; TRBD2 matches at 12 bases. The CDR3 is 14 amino acids. Germline V gene sequence: CDR1 SNHLY, CDR2 FYNNEI. The J segment lost 4 bases and the V segment lost 4 bases, leaving 1 base of the junction unmatched. The full variable domain, in which reference TRBV2 and TRBJ2-5 provide the parts outside the CDR3, is EPEVTQTPSHQVTQMGQEVILRCVPISNHLYFYWYRQILGQKVEFLVSFYNNEISEKSEIFDDQFSVERPDGSNFTLKIRSTKLEDSAMYFCASSASGGAETQYFGPGTRLLVL.

This clone was recorded only once. This rearrangement joins TRBV6-5 to TRBJ1-2; maybe TRBD1 (5 bases). CDR3 length equals 13 residues. V lost 6 bases and J lost 8, with 16 bases in between. Looked up from germline, CDR1 is MNHEY and CDR2 is SVGAGI. The CDR3, as DNA: TGTGCCAGCAGACCTGAGGGGCGAGACGGCTACACCTTC. This translates into CASRPEGRDGYTF.

The rearrangement links TRBV9 to TRBJ2-7, with D tentatively TRBD1 (5 bases). Germline CDR1 and CDR2: SGDLS and YYNGEE. This CDR3 comprises 13 residues. V was pared by 1 base and J by 5 bases, with 10 bases between. The CDR3 protein is CASSVRGVDEQYF. The CDR3 nucleotides are TGTGCCAGCAGCGTAAGGGGTGTGGACGAGCAGTACTTC.

This chain uses TRBV7-9 with TRBJ1-5; tentatively, D is TRBD1 (5 bases). The ends were cut back, 5 bases at V and 2 bases at J, with 10 bases in the middle. Looked up from germline, CDR1 is SEHNR and CDR2 is FQNEAQ (reference sequence). The CDR3 is made up of 14 amino acids. This chain's CDR3 is CASSEMTGNQPQHF. The DNA of the CDR3 is TGTGCCAGCAGCGAAATGACAGGCAATCAGCCCCAGCATTTT.

About this clone: Being one base from a much bigger clone, this may be a read error. This chain links TRBV10-3 with TRBJ1-6; 10 nucleotides line up with TRBD1. Germline V gene lookup returns CDR1 ENHRY and CDR2 SYGVKD. V lost 8 bases, J lost 10 bases, and 5 bases stayed unmatched. The CDR3 loop spans 13 amino acids. The CDR3 loop is CAIGGTGESPLHF. CDR3 in DNA: TGTGCCATCGGGGGGACAGGGGAATCACCCCTCCACTTT.

The chain carries TRBV6-5 and TRBJ1-6, with D perhaps matching TRBD1 (5 bases). Germline CDR1 and CDR2: MNHEY and SVGAGI. The CDR3 has 15 residues. Trimming stripped 5 bases from V and 7 bases from J, with 15 bases between. The CDR3 DNA follows: TGTGCCAGCAGTGCGCCGGGACCCGGAAATTCACCCCTCCACTTT. Its protein is CASSAPGPGNSPLHF.

The V and J genes are TRBV18 and TRBJ1-4; D not resolved. The CDR3 is made up of 16 amino acids. CDR1 and CDR2 (germline): KGHSH, LQKENI. V lost 2 bases and J lost 0, with 10 bases in between. CDR3 bases: TGTGCCAGCTCACCATTAGTAACAGCAACTAATGAAAAACTGTTTTTT. Its translation: CASSPLVTATNEKLFF.

The rearrangement uses TRBV5-6 and TRBJ2-3; 8 bases align to TRBD2. Germline CDR1 reads SGHDT; CDR2 reads YYEEEE. With V trimmed by 0 bases and J by 3 bases, 12 bases remained unmatched. The CDR3 sequence is 18 residues long. The CDR3 DNA reads TGTGCCAGCAGCTTGGTTCTCGGTCGGCGGGGGGAAACAGATACGCAGTATTTT. This sequence encodes CASSLVLGRRGETDTQYF.

As DNA, the CDR3 is TGTGCCAGCATTCTGGGGTCTGGGTCGAACACTGAAGCTTTCTTT. This gives the protein CASILGSGSNTEAFF. The chain couples TRBV27 to TRBJ1-1, with no clear D. Looked up from germline, CDR1 is MNHEY and CDR2 is SMNVEV (reference sequence). Deletions cut 7 bases from V and 1 base from J, with 16 bases between. The CDR3 runs 15 residues.

The chain combines TRBV4-2 with TRBJ1-3, with D hard to call. Trimming took off 0 bases at V and 1 base at J, with 16 bases between the two ends. This CDR3 has 18 amino acids. CDR1 LGHNA and CDR2 YNFKEQ come from the germline V gene. CDR3 bases: TGTGCCAGCAGCCAAGATCTCTTTGGCACCTCATCTGGAAACACCATATATTTT. This sequence encodes CASSQDLFGTSSGNTIYF.

The rearrangement links TRBV9 to TRBJ1-6; TRBD1 is a possible D gene (5 bases). The CDR3 is 13 amino acids. Trimming left V 4 bases short and J 10 bases short, with 12 bases between. Germline V gene sequence: CDR1 SGDLS, CDR2 YYNGEE. The CDR3 bases are TGTGCCAGCAGCCGGGACGGCGACTCACCCCTCCACTTT. Its translation is CASSRDGDSPLHF.

The chain links TRBV28 to TRBJ1-2; 8 bases map to TRBD1. The CDR3 is 13 residues long. Germline V gene sequence: CDR1 MDHEN, CDR2 SYDVKM. Trimming at V came to 10 bases and at J to 4 bases, leaving 8 bases not matched to a gene. CDR3 residues: CATNSGGLYGYTF. The CDR3 bases are TGTGCCACCAATTCAGGGGGCCTCTATGGCTACACCTTC.

The chain is built from TRBV6-5 and TRBJ2-3; D remains unclear. Germline V gene data show CDR1 as MNHEY and CDR2 as SVGAGI. This CDR3 has 16 amino acids. V lost 2 bases and J 1 base, leaving 13 bases between the germline ends. The CDR3 sequence is CASSYGLVLGTDTQYF. In DNA form, the CDR3 reads TGTGCCAGCAGTTACGGTCTCGTTCTGGGCACAGATACGCAGTATTTT.

The rearrangement links TRBV5-1 to TRBJ2-6; D gene unclear. Germline assignment: CDR1 SGHRS and CDR2 YFSETQ. There are 15 residues in the CDR3. The V and J ends lost 3 bases and 2 bases respectively, with 9 bases between them. The CDR3 loop reads CASSSPRPGANVLTF. In DNA, the CDR3 is TGCGCCAGCAGCTCCCCCCGCCCTGGGGCCAACGTCCTGACTTTC.

The rearrangement uses TRBV29-1 and TRBJ1-1; D possibly corresponds to TRBD1 (6 bases). The germline V and J ends were trimmed by 4 bases and 1 base, with 16 bases remaining between them. Germline V CDR1 and CDR2: SQVTM, ANQGSEA. There are 15 residues in the CDR3. The CDR3 nucleotides read TGCAGCGTTGTCAGGCAGGGGTCGGCGAACACTGAAGCTTTCTTT. Residues: CSVVRQGSANTEAFF.

This clone came up many times. The chain couples TRBV11-2 to TRBJ2-7; D remains unclear. The CDR3 has 13 residues. V lost 0 bases, J lost 9 bases, and 12 bases lay in between. CDR1 and CDR2 from the germline V gene are SGHAT and FQNNGV. The CDR3 loop reads CASSLETSGMQYF. As DNA, the CDR3 is TGTGCCAGCAGCTTAGAGACATCGGGCATGCAGTACTTC. Variable domain in full (rest from reference TRBV11-2 and TRBJ2-7): EAGVAQSPRYKIIEKRQSVAFWCNPISGHATLYWYQQILGQGPKLLIQFQNNGVVDDSQLPKDRFSAERLKGVDSTLKIQPAKLEDSAVYLCASSLETSGMQYFGPGTRLTVT.

The genes are TRBV7-2 and TRBJ2-7; a possible D gene is TRBD1 (6 bases). The germline gives CDR1 SGHTA, CDR2 FQGNSA. V was pared by 1 base and J by 9 bases, with 10 bases between. CDR3 length: 12 amino acids. The CDR3 here is CASSLVGTLQYF. The CDR3 DNA sequence: TGTGCCAGCAGCTTAGTTGGGACACTGCAGTACTTC.